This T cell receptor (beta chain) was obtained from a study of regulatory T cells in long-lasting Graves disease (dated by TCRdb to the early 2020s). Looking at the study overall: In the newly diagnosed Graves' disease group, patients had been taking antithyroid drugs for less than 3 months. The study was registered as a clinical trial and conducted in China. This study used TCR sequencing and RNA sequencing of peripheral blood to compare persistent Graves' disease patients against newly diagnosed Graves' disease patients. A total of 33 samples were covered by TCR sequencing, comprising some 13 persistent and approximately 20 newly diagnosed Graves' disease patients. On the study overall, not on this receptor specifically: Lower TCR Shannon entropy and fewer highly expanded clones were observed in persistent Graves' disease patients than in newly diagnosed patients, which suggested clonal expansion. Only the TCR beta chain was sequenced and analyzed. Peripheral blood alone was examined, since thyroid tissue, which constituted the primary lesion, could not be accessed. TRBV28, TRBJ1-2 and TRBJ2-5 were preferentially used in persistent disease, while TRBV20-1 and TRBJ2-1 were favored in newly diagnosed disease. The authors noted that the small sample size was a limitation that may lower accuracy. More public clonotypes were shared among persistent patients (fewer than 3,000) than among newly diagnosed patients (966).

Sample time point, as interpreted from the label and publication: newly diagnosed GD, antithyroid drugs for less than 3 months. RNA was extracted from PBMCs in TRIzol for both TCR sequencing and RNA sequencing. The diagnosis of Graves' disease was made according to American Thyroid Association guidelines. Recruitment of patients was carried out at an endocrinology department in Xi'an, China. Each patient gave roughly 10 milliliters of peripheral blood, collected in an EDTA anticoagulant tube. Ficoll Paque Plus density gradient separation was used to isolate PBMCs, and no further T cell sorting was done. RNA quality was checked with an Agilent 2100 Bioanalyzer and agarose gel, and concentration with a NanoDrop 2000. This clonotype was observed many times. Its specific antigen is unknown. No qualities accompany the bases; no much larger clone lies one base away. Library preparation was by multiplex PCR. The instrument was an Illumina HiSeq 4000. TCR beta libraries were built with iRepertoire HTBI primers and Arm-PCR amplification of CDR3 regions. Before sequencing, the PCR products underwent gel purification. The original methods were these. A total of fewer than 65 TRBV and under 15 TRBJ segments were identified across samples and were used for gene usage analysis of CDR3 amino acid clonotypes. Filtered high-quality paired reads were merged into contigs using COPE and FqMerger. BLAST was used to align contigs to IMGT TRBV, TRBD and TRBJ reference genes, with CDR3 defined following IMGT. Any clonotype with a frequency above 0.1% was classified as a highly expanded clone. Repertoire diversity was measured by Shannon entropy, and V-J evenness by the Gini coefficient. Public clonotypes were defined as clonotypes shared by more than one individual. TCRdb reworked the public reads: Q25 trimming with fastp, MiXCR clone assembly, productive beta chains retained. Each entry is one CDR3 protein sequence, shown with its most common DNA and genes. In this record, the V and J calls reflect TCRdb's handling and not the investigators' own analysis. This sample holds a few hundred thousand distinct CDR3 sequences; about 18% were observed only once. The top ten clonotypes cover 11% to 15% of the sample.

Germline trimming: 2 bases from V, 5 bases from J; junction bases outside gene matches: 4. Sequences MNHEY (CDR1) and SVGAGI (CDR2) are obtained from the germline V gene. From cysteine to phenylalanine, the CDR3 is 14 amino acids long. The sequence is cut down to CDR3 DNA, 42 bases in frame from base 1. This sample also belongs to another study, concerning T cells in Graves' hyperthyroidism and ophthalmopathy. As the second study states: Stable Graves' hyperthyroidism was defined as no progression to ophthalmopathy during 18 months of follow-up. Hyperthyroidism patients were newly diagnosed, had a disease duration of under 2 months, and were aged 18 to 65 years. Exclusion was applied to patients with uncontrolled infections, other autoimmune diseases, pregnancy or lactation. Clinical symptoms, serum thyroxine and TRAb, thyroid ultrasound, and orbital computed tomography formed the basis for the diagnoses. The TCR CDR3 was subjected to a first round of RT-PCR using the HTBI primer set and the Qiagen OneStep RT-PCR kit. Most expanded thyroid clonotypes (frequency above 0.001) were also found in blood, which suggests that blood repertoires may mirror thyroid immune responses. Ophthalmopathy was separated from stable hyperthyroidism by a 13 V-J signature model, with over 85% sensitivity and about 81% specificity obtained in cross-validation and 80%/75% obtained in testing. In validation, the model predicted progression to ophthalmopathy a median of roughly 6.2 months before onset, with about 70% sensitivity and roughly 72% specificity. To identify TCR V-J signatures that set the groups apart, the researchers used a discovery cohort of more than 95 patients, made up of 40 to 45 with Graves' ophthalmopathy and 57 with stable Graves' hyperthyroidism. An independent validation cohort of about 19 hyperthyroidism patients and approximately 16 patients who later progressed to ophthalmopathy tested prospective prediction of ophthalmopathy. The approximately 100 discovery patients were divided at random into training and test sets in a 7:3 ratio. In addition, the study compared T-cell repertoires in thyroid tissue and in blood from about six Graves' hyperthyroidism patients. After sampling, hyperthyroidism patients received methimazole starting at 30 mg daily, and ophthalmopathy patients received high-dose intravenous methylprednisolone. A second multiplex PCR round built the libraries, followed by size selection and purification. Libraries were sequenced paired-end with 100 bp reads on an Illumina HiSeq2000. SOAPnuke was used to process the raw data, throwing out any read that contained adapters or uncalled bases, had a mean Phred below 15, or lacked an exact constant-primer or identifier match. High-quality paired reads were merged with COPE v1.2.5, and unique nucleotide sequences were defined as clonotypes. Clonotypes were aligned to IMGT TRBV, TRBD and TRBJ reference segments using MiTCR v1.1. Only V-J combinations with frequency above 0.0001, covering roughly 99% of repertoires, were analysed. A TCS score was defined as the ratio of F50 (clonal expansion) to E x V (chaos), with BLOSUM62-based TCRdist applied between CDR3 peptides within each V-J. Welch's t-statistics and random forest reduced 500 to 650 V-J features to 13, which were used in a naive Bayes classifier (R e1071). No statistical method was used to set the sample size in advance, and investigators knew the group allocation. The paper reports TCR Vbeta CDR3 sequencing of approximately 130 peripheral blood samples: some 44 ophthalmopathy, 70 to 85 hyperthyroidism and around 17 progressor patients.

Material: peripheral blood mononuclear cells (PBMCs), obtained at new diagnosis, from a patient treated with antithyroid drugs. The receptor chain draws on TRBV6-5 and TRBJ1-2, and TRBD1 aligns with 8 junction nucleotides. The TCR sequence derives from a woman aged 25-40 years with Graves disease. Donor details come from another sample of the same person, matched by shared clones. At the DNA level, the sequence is TGTGCCAGCAGTTACGGACAGGGCCCTTATGGCTACACCTTC. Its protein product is CASSYGQGPYGYTF.